Each of the 18 T cell receptor beta chains below was sequenced from the same sample in a study of blood T cell repertoires in COVID-19. The table came from immunoSEQ multiplex PCR; TCRdb's copy has only in-frame clones and leaves some out. There are 100,000 to 150,000 clones in the sample; 80% occur only once, and 20% to 30% lies in the top ten. Sequenced: peripheral blood. The receptors were gathered from a human donor in a cohort sampled during active COVID-19.

V gene TRBV27 combines with J gene TRBJ2-7; 8 nucleotides line up with TRBD1. This CDR3 has 14 residues. Trimming removed 3 bases from V and 4 bases from J; junction bases left unmatched: 5. Germline V lookup: CDR1 MNHEY, CDR2 SMNVEV (reference sequence). Here the CDR3 reads CASSFGTGPYEQYF. In DNA, the CDR3 is TGTGCCAGCAGTTTCGGGACAGGTCCTTACGAGCAGTACTTC.

The rearrangement links TRBV7-9 to TRBJ1-2; unclear D gene. CDR1 and CDR2 (germline): SEHNR, FQNEAQ (reference sequence). V lost 3 bases to trimming and J lost 2 bases, with 10 bases between them. The CDR3 is made up of 14 amino acids. CDR3 bases: TGTGCCAGCAGCTTTCTCGCAGGAAACTATGGCTACACCTTC. Translated, it gives CASSFLAGNYGYTF.

The CDR3 here is CAIRGQGKDEQYF. Written as DNA, the CDR3 is TGTGCCATCAGGGGACAGGGAAAAGACGAGCAGTACTTC. The rearrangement uses TRBV10-3 and TRBJ2-7; 9 positions agree with TRBD1. Trimming at V came to 6 bases and at J to 5 bases, leaving 5 bases not matched to a gene. Germline CDR1 and CDR2: ENHRY and SYGVKD. The CDR3 is 13 amino acids.

The chain links TRBV30 to TRBJ2-1; TRBD2 matches at 10 bases. The V gene end was trimmed by 0 bases and the J gene end by 6 bases; junction bases not matched to a gene: 5. Germline lookup yields CDR1 GTSNPN and CDR2 SVGIG (reference sequence). The CDR3 spans 15 residues. The CDR3 sequence is CAWSVPSGGFNEQFF. The CDR3 DNA reads as TGTGCCTGGAGTGTACCTAGCGGGGGCTTCAATGAGCAGTTCTTC.

The rearrangement joins TRBV6-5 to TRBJ2-1, with 12 bases identical to TRBD2. Germline trimming cut 6 bases from V and 9 bases from J; bases unmatched to any gene: 9. Germline CDR1 reads MNHEY; CDR2 reads SVGAGI. The CDR3 has 15 amino acids. The CDR3 coding sequence is TGTGCCAGCAGAGCTAGCGGGAGGGCCGGGGGTGAGCAGTTCTTC. As protein: CASRASGRAGGEQFF.

The V call is TRBV5-4, the J call TRBJ2-7; a weak D match, TRBD2 (5 bases). With 4 bases removed from V and 2 bases from J, the gap between germline ends came to 13 bases. Germline-derived CDR1 and CDR2 are SGHNT and YYREEE (reference sequence). The CDR3 is made up of 14 amino acids. The CDR3 DNA follows: TGTGCCAGCAGCCCGAGGGCTGGAACCTACGAGCAGTACTTC. Translating gives CASSPRAGTYEQYF.

This rearrangement joins TRBV2 to TRBJ2-5; possibly TRBD1 for D (6 bases). CDR1 and CDR2 (germline): SNHLY, FYNNEI. Trimming shortened V by 5 bases and J by 6 bases, and 19 bases separated the two germline ends. The CDR3 length is 15 residues. CDR3 sequence: CASSLSVDRFKTQYF. DNA of the CDR3: TGTGCCAGCAGTCTCTCTGTCGACAGGTTTAAGACCCAGTACTTC.

This clone was counted once. This chain uses TRBV27 with TRBJ1-2, with 10 positions matching TRBD1. The CDR3 totals 20 residues. Germline loops: CDR1 MNHEY, CDR2 SMNVEV (reference sequence). V gave up 8 bases and J gave up 3 bases; unmatched junction bases: 24. This CDR3 reads CASGRRLRDTRDRGDYGYTF. In DNA form, the CDR3 reads TGTGCCAGCGGCCGCCGCCTCCGGGACACCCGGGACAGGGGTGACTATGGCTACACCTTC.

The chain employs TRBV19 and TRBJ2-5; a weak D match, TRBD1 (6 bases). The V end was cut by 7 bases, the J end by 4 bases, with 22 bases between. CDR3 length: 16 residues. The germline gives CDR1 LNHDA, CDR2 SQIVND (reference sequence). CDR3 loop: CASNTGTLRSRETQYF. The CDR3 coding sequence is TGTGCCAGTAATACCGGGACACTACGCTCCCGAGAGACCCAGTACTTC.

The gene calls are TRBV6-5 and TRBJ2-1; 11 positions match TRBD2. Germline values: CDR1 MNHEY, CDR2 SVGAGI. Trimming at V came to 6 bases and at J to 5 bases, leaving 3 bases not matched to a gene. CDR3 length: 14 residues. The CDR3 loop reads CASRSGLADNEQFF. In DNA, the CDR3 is TGTGCCAGCAGGTCGGGACTAGCGGACAATGAGCAGTTCTTC.

The genes are TRBV5-1 and TRBJ2-1, with 11 bases matching TRBD2. With V trimmed by 0 bases and J by 9 bases, 2 bases remained unmatched. The CDR3 covers 14 residues. Germline-derived CDR1 and CDR2 are SGHRS and YFSETQ. The CDR3 DNA follows: TGCGCCAGCAGCTTGGAACTAGCGGGAGTTGAGCAGTTCTTC. Amino acid sequence: CASSLELAGVEQFF.

The chain joins TRBV20-1 to TRBJ2-3; D is unresolved. Germline V gene data show CDR1 as DFQATT and CDR2 as SNEGSKA (reference sequence). V gave up 3 bases and J gave up 3 bases, with 16 bases separating them. This CDR3 contains 15 residues. The CDR3 DNA follows: TGCAGTGCTAGTTTAAATCGCGGATGGACAGATACGCAGTATTTT. It is translated as CSASLNRGWTDTQYF.

This chain joins TRBV10-2 and TRBJ1-5, with 8 bases aligning to TRBD1. V lost 6 bases and J lost 0; bases outside the gene matches: 7. The CDR3 has 16 residues. Germline-derived CDR1 and CDR2 are WSHSY and SAAADI. CDR3 nucleotide sequence: TGCGCCAGCAGCGATGGGACAGGCTATAGCAATCAGCCCCAGCATTTT. This gives the protein CASSDGTGYSNQPQHF.

V gene TRBV6-1 combines with J gene TRBJ1-2; no clear D. This CDR3 region has 16 residues. The germline CDR1 and CDR2 sequences are MNHNS and SASEGT. V was pared by 0 bases and J by 0 bases, with 11 bases between. The CDR3 loop reads CASSEAWTGTNYGYTF. For the CDR3, the DNA is TGTGCCAGCAGTGAAGCTTGGACGGGGACTAACTATGGCTACACCTTC.

The chain uses TRBV2 and TRBJ1-2, with no clear D. V lost 6 bases, J lost 4 bases, and 15 bases lay in between. CDR1 and CDR2 from the germline V gene are SNHLY and FYNNEI. CDR3 size: 14 residues. The CDR3 bases are TGTGCCAGCAGGGGAGCGGCAGTTACCTATGGCTACACCTTC. It specifies CASRGAAVTYGYTF.

This clone has only a few counts. The V call is TRBV28, the J call TRBJ1-5; 8 bases match TRBD1. Germline V lookup: CDR1 MDHEN, CDR2 SYDVKM. The CDR3 sequence is 14 residues long. Trimming removed 5 bases from V and 8 bases from J; junction bases left unmatched: 8. CDR3 DNA: TGTGCCAGCAGTCTCCCAGGGGGCTGGGAGCCCCAGCATTTT. The encoded protein is CASSLPGGWEPQHF.

The chain uses TRBV28 and TRBJ2-3; D gene unclear. Germline V lookup: CDR1 MDHEN, CDR2 SYDVKM. Trimming removed 5 bases at V and 11 bases at J, with 14 bases between. This CDR3 is 12 amino acids long. The CDR3 here is CASSPAYGGQYF. In nucleotides, the CDR3 is TGTGCCAGCAGTCCCGCCTACGGTGGGCAGTATTTT.

Here the CDR3 reads CASIRNRVSTEAFF. The CDR3 DNA follows: TGTGCCAGCATCCGTAACAGGGTGAGCACTGAAGCTTTCTTT. The chain is built from TRBV27 and TRBJ1-1; weak D call: TRBD1 (6 bases). This CDR3 has 14 amino acids. V was pared by 7 bases and J by 4 bases, with 16 bases between. Germline V gives CDR1 MNHEY, CDR2 SMNVEV (reference sequence).